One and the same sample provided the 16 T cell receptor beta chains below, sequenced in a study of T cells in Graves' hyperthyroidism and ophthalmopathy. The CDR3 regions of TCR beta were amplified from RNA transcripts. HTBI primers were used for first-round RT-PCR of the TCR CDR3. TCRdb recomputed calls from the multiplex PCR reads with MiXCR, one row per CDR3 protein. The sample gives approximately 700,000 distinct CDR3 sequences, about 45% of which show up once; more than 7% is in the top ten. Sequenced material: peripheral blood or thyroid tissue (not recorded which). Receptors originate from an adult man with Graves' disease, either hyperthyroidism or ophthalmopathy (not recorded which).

CDR3 sequence reads: CASSTAGNSNQPQHF. The DNA of the CDR3 is TGTGCCAGCAGTACCGCCGGAAATAGCAATCAGCCCCAGCATTTT. The V and J genes are TRBV6-6 and TRBJ1-5, with D unclear. The V and J ends lost 5 bases and 0 bases respectively, with 11 bases between them. The CDR3 extends over 15 amino acids. CDR1 and CDR2 from the germline V gene are MNHNY and SVGAGI (reference sequence).

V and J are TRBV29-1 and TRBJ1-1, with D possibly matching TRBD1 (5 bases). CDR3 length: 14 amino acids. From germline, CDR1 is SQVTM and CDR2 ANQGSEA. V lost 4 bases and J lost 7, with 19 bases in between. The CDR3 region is CSVVIWDGFYEAFF. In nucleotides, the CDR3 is TGCAGCGTTGTGATTTGGGACGGATTTTATGAAGCTTTCTTT. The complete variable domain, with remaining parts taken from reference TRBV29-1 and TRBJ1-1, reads SAVISQKPSRDICQRGTSLTIQCQVDSQVTMMFWYRQQPGQSLTLIATANQGSEATYESGFVIDKFPISRPNLTFSTLTVSNMSPEDSSIYLCSVVIWDGFYEAFFGQGTRLTVV.

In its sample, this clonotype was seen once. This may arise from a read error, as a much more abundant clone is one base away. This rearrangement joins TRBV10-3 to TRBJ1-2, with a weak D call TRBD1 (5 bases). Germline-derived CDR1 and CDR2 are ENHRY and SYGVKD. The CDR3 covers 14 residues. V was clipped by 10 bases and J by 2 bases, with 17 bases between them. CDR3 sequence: CARGKRATNYGYTF. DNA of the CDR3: TGTGCCAGGGGGAAACGGGCCACAAACTATGGCTACACCTTC.

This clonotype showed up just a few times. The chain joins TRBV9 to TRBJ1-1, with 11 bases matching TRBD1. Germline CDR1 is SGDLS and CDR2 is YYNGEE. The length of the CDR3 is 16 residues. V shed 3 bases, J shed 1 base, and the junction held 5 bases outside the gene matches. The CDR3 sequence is CASSAGTGGTNTEAFF. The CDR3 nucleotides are TGTGCCAGCAGCGCCGGGACAGGGGGAACGAACACTGAAGCTTTCTTT.

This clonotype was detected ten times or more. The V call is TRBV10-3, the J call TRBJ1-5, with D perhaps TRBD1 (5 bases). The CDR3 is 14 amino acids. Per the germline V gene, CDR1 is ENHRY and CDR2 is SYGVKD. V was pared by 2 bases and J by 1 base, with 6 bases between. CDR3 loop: CAISEAGSNQPQHF. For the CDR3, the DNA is TGTGCCATCAGTGAGGCAGGGAGCAATCAGCCCCAGCATTTT.

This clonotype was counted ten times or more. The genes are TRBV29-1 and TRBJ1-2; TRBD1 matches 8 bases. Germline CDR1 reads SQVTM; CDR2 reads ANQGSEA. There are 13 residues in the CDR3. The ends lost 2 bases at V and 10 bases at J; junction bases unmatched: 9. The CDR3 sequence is CSVEPQGAMPYTF. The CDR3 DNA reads TGCAGCGTTGAACCGCAGGGGGCGATGCCCTACACCTTC. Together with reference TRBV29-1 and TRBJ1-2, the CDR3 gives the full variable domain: SAVISQKPSRDICQRGTSLTIQCQVDSQVTMMFWYRQQPGQSLTLIATANQGSEATYESGFVIDKFPISRPNLTFSTLTVSNMSPEDSSIYLCSVEPQGAMPYTFGSGTRLTVV.

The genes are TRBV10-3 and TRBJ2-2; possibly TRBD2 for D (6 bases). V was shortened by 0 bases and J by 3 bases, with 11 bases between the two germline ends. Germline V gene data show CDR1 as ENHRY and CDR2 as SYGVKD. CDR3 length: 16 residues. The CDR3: CAISESGGAHTGELFF. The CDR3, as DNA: TGTGCCATCAGTGAGTCGGGAGGAGCCCACACCGGGGAGCTGTTTTTT.

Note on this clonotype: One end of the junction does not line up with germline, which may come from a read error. The CDR3 sequence: CASREGSNYGYTF. Here the CDR3 DNA reads TGTGCTAGCAGGGAGGGATCTAACTATGGCTACACCTTC. This sequence joins TRBV7-2 and TRBJ1-2; TRBD1 might be the D (5 bases). Germline V gene lookup returns CDR1 SGHTA and CDR2 FQGNSA. The CDR3 totals 13 residues.

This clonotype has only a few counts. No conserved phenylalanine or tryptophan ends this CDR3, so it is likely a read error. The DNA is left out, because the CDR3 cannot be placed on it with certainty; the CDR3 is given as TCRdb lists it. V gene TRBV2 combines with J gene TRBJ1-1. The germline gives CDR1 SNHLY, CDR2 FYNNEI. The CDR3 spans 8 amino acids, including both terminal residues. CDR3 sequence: CASSEAGV.

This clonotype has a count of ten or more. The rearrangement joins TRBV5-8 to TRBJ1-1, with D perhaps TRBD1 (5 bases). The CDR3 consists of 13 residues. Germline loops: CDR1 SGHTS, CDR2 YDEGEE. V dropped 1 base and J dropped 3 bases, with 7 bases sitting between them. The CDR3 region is CASSLWGHTEAFF. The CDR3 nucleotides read TGTGCCAGCAGCTTGTGGGGACACACTGAAGCTTTCTTT. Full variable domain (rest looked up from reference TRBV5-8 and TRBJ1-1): EAGVTQSPTHLIKTRGQQATLRCSPISGHTSVYWYQQALGLGLQFLLWYDEGEERNRGNFPPRFSGRQFPNYSSELNVNALELEDSALYLCASSLWGHTEAFFGQGTRLTVV.

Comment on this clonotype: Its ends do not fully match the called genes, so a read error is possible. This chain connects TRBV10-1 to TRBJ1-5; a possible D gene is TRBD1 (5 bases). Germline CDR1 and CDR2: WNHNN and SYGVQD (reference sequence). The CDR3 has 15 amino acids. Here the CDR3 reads CASSQGIGDGQPQHF. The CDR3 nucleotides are TGTGCCAGCAGTCAGGGTATAGGGGATGGACAGCCCCAGCATTTT.

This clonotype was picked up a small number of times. CDR3 nucleotides: TGTGCCAGCAGTCTTCACGGGAGAGGCGGCTACACCTTC. Protein product: CASSLHGRGGYTF. V usage is TRBV12-3 or TRBV12-4 and J usage is TRBJ1-2, with D unclear. There are 13 residues in the CDR3. V was pared by 5 bases and J by 8 bases, with 15 bases between.

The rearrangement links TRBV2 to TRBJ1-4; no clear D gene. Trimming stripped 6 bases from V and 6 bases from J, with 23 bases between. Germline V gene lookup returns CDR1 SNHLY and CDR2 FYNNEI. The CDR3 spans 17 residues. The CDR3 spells CASSRYPTSGGHEKLFF. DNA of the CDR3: TGTGCCAGCAGCCGATACCCGACAAGCGGAGGACATGAAAAACTGTTTTTT.

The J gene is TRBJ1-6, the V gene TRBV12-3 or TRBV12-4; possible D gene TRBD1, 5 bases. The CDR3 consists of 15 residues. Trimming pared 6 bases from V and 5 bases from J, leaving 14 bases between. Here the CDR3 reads CASRSFGHDNSPLHF. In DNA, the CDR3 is TGTGCCAGCAGAAGTTTTGGACACGATAATTCACCCCTCCACTTT.

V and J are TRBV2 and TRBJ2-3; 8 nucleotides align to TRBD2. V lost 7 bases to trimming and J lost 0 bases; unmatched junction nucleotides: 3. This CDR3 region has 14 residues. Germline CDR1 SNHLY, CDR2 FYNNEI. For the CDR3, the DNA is TGTGCCAGCAATTTAGCGGGGAGCACAGATACGCAGTATTTT. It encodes CASNLAGSTDTQYF.

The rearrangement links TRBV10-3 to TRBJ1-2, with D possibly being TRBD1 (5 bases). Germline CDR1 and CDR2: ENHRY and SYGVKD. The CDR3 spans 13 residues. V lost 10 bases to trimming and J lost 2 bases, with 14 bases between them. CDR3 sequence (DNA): TGTGCCACCTACAGGTCCGGGAACTATGGCTACACCTTC. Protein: CATYRSGNYGYTF.